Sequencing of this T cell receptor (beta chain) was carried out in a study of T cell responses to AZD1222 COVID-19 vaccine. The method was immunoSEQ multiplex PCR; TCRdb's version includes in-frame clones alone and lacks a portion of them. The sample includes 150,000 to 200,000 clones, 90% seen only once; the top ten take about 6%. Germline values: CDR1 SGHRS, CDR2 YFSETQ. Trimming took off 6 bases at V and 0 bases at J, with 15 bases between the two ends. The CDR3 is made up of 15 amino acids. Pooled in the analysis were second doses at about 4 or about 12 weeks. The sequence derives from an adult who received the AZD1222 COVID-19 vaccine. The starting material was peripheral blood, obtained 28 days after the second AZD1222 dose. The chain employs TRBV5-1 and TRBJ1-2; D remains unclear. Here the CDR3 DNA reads TGCGCCAGCAATAGTGGTCTCGGGGCTAACTATGGCTACACCTTC. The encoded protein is CASNSGLGANYGYTF.